This TCR beta chain emerged from a study of T cells in localized non-small cell lung cancer. In germline, CDR1 is SSHAT, CDR2 FNYEAQ (reference sequence). CDR3 length equals 15 residues. Note on this clone: At one end, the junction sequence differs from germline, possibly due to a read error.

Measured with immunoSEQ multiplex PCR; TCRdb has only the in-frame clones, and not every one. The sample records about 40,000 clones, 65% to 90% being singletons. The V call is TRBV7-7, the J call TRBJ2-2; no clear D gene. The receptor was isolated from a male donor aged 60 or older with stage II lung adenocarcinoma. The input for sequencing was peripheral blood mononuclear cells, taken before any cancer treatment. The CDR3 DNA sequence: TGTGCTAGCAGCTTAGGAGAACTCAACACCGGGGAGCTGTTTTTT. It translates to CASSLGELNTGELFF.